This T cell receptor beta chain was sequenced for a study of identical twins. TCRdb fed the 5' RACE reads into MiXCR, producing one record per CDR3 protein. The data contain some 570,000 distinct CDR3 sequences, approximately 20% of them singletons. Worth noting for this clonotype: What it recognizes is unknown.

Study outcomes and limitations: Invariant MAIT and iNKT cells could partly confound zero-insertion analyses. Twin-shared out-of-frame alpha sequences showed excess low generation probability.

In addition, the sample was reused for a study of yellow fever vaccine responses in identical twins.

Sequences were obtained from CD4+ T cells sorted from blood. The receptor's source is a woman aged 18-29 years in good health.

DNA of the CDR3: TGTGCCAGCTGTCAGGGGACTAGCGGGAGGACGGATACGCAGTATTTT. Encoded protein: CASCQGTSGRTDTQYF. V usage is TRBV7-8 and J usage is TRBJ2-3; 15 bases are a match to TRBD2. Germline-derived CDR1 and CDR2 are SGHVS and FQNEAQ. The CDR3 loop spans 16 amino acids. The V segment lost 8 bases and the J segment 6 bases; nucleotides outside the gene matches: 9.